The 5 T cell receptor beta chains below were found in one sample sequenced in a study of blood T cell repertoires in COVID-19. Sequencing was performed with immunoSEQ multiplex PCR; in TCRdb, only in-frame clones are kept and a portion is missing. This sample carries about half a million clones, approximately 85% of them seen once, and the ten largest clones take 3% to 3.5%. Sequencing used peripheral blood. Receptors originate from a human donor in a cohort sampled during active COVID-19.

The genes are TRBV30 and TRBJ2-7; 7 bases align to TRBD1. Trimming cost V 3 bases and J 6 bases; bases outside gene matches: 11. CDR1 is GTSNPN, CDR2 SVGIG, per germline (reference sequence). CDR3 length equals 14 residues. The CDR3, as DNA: TGTGCCTGGAGAGGGGAGAGGGGGCATCGCGAGCAGTACTTC. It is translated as CAWRGERGHREQYF.

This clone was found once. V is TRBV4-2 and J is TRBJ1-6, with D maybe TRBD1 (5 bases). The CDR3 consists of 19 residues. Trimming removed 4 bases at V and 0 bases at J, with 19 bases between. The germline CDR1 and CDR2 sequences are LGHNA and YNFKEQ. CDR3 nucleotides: TGTGCCAGCAGCCGATTCGGGACTCTTTCGAGCTCCTATAATTCACCCCTCCACTTT. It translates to CASSRFGTLSSSYNSPLHF.

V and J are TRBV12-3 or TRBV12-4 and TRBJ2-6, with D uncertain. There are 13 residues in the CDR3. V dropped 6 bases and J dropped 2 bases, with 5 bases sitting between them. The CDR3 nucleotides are TGTGCCAGCAGGAGCGCTGGGGCCAACGTCCTGACTTTC. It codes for CASRSAGANVLTF.

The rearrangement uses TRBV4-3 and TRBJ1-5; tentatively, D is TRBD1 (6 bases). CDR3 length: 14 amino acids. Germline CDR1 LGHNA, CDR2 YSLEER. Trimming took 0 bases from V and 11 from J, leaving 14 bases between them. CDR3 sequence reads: CASSQDSGERAQHF. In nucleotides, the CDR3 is TGCGCCAGCAGCCAAGACTCAGGGGAAAGGGCCCAGCATTTT.

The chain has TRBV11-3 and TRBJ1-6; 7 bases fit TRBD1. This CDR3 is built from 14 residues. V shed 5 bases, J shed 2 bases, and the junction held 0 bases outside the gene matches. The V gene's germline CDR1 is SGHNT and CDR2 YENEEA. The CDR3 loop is CASSRGPYNSPLHF. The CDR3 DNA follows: TGTGCCAGCAGCAGGGGGCCCTATAATTCACCCCTCCACTTT.